This T cell receptor (beta chain) emerged from a study of blood T cell repertoires in COVID-19. The overall study: COVID-19 samples collected from the United States, Italy and Spain covered acute and convalescent phases. Sample material is recorded as cDNA or gDNA derived from T cells, B-cell-depleted T cells, or PBMCs.

Per germline, CDR1 SGHTA and CDR2 FQGNSA. There are 16 residues in the CDR3. The V gene lost 0 bases and the J gene lost 2 bases, with 13 bases spanning the gap. As handled by the study authors: Quantification of nucleated cells was approximated via reference gene primer amplification. This table comes from immunoSEQ multiplex PCR, and its TCRdb copy is limited to in-frame clones, with some not included. V and J calls and clone size are those listed in that table; D and trimming were worked out from the DNA. The repertoire holds approximately 220,000 clones, with approximately 86% as singletons. Researchers sorted participants into cohorts using their self-reported clinical history.

V gene TRBV7-2 combines with J gene TRBJ1-2; D unresolved. The source is a woman aged 25 to 39 with acute COVID-19. Sequencing was performed on PBMCs or T cells enriched from blood (not recorded which). For the CDR3, the DNA is TGTGCCAGCAGCTTAGCTCAGGCCCTCTCAAACTATGGCTACACCTTC. This sequence encodes CASSLAQALSNYGYTF.